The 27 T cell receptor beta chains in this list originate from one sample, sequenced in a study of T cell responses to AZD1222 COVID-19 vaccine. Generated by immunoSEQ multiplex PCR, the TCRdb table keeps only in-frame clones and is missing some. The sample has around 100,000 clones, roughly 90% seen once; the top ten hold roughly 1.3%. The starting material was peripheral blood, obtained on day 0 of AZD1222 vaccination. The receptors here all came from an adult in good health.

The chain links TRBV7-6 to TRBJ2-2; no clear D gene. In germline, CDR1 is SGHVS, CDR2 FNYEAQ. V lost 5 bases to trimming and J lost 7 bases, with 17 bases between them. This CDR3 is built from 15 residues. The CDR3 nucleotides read TGTGCCAGCAGCGACCGGCCTATTCAAGGCGGGGAGCTGTTTTTT. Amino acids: CASSDRPIQGGELFF.

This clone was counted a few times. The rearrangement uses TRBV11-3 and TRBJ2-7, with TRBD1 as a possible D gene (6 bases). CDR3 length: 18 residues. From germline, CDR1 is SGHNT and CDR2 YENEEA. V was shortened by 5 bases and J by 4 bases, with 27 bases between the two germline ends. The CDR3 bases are TGTGCCAGCAGCGGAAGCAGGGGCAGGGGTGGGGAATTTTACGAGCAGTACTTC. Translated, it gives CASSGSRGRGGEFYEQYF.

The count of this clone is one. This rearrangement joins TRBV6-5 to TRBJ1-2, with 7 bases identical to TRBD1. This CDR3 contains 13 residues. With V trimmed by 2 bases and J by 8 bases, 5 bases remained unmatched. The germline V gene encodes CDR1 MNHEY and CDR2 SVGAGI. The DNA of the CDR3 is TGTGCCAGCAGTTACGGGACAGCTCGAGGCTACACCTTC. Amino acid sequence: CASSYGTARGYTF.

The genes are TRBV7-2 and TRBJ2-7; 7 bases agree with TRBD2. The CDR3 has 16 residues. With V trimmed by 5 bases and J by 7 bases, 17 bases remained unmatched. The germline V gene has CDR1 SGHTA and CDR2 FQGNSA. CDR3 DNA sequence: TGTGCCAGCAGCCCCCGGATGGGGAGGGAATTGGGGGAGCAGTACTTC. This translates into CASSPRMGRELGEQYF.

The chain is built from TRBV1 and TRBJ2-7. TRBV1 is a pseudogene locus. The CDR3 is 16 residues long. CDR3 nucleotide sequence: TGCACCAGCAGCCAAGTGGGGTTGTGCAGTAGGTACGAGCAGTACTTC. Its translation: CTSSQVGLCSRYEQYF.

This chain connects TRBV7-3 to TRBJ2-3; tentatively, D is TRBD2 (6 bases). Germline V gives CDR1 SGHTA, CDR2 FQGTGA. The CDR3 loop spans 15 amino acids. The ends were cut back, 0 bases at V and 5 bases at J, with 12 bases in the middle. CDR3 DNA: TGTGCCAGCAGCTTAACCTCGTTCGGGGGAGATACGCAGTATTTT. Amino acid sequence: CASSLTSFGGDTQYF. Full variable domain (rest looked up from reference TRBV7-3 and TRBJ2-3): GAGVSQTPSNKVTEKGKYVELRCDPISGHTALYWYRQSLGQGPEFLIYFQGTGAADDSGLPNDRFFAVRPEGSVSTLKIQRTERGDSAVYLCASSLTSFGGDTQYFGPGTRLTVL.

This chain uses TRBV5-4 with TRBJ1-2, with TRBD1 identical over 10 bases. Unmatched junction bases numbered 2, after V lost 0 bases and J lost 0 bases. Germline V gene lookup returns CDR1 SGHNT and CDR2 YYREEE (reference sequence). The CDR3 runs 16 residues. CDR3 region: CASSLEGQGANYGYTF. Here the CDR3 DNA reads TGTGCCAGCAGCTTGGAAGGACAGGGGGCTAACTATGGCTACACCTTC.

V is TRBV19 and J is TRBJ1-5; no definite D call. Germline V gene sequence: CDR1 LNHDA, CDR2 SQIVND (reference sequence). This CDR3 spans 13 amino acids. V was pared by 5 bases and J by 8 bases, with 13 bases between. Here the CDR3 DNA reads TGTGCCAGTAGTCTCCTGGGGTTGGAGCCCCAGCATTTT. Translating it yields CASSLLGLEPQHF.

CDR3 sequence reads: CASSEKTRLSEQYF. DNA of the CDR3: TGTGCCAGCAGTGAAAAGACTCGCCTGAGCGAGCAGTACTTC. The chain employs TRBV2 and TRBJ2-7; D is ambiguous. V was pared by 2 bases and J by 6 bases, with 14 bases between. Germline CDR1 is SNHLY and CDR2 is FYNNEI. This CDR3 is built from 14 residues.

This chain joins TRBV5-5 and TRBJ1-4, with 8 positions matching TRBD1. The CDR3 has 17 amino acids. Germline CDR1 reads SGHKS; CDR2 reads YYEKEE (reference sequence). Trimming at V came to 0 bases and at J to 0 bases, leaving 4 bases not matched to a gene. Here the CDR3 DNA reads TGTGCCAGCAGCTTGGAGACAGGGGATGCAACTAATGAAAAACTGTTTTTT. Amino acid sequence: CASSLETGDATNEKLFF.

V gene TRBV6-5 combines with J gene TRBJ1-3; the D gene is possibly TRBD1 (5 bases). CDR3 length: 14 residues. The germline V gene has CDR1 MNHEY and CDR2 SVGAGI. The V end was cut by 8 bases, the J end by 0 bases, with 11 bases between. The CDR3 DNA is TGTGCCAGCTGCGACAGTTTCTCTGGAAACACCATATATTTT. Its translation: CASCDSFSGNTIYF.

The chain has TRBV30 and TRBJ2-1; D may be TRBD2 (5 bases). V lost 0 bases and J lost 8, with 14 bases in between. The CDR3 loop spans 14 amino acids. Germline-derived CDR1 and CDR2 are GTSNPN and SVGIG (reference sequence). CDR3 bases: TGTGCCTGGAGTGTAGACCCCGCCGGGGATGAGCAGTTCTTC. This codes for CAWSVDPAGDEQFF.

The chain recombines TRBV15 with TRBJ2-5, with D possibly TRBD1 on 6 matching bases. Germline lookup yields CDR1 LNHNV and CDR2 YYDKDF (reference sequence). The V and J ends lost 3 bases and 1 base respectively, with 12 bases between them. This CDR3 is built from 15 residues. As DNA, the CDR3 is TGTGCCACCAGCAGGGCTAGGGGGAGCCAAGAGACCCAGTACTTC. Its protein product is CATSRARGSQETQYF. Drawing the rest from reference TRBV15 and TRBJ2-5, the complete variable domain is DAMVIQNPRYQVTQFGKPVTLSCSQTLNHNVMYWYQQKSSQAPKLLFHYYDKDFNNEADTPDNFQSRRPNTSFCFLDIRSPGLGDTAMYLCATSRARGSQETQYFGPGTRLLVL.

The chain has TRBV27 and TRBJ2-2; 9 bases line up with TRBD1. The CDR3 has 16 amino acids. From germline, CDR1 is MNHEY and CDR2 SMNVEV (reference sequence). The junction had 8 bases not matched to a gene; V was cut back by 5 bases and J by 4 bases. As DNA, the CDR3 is TGTGCCAGCAGTCCCCGGGACAGGGCCCGCACCGGGGAGCTGTTTTTT. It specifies CASSPRDRARTGELFF.

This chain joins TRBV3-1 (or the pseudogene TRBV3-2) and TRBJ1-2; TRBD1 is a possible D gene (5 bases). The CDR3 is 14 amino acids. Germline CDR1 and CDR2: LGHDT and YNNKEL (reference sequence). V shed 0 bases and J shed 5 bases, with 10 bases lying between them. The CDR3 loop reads CASSQDPGVYGYTF. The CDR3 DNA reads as TGTGCCAGCAGCCAAGATCCGGGGGTTTATGGCTACACCTTC.

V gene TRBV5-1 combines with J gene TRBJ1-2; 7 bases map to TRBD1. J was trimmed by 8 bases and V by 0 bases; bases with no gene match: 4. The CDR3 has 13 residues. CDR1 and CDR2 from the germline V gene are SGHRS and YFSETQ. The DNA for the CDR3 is TGCGCCAGCAGCTTGGGACAGGGCAAAGGCTACACCTTC. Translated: CASSLGQGKGYTF.

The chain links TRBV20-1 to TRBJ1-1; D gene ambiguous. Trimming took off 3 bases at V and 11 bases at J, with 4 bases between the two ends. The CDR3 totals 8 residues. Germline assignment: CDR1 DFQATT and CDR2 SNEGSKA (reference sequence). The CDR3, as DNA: TGCAGTGCTAGTACCGCTTTCTTT. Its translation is CSASTAFF.

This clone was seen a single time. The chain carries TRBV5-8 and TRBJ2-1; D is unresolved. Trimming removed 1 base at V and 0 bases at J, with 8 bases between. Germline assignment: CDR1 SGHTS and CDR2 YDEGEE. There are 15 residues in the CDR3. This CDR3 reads CASSLTWASYNEQFF. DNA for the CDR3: TGTGCCAGCAGCTTGACGTGGGCCTCCTACAATGAGCAGTTCTTC.

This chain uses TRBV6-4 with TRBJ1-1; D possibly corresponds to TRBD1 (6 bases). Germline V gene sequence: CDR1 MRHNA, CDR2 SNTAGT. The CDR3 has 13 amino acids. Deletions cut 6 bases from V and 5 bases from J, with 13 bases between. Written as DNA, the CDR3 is TGTGCCAGCAGACTGGACAGTGGAACTGAAGCTTTCTTT. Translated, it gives CASRLDSGTEAFF.

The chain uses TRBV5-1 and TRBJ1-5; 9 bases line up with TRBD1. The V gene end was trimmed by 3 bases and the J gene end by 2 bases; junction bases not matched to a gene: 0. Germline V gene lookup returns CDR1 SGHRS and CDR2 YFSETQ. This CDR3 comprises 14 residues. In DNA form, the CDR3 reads TGCGCCAGCAGCTGGACAGGGGGCAATCAGCCCCAGCATTTT. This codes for CASSWTGGNQPQHF.

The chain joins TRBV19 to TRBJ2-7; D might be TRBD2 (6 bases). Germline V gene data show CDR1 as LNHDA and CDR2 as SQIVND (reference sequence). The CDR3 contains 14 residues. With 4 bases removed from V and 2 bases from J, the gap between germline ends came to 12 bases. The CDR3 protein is CASSTAWGAYEQYF. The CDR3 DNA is TGTGCCAGTAGTACCGCGTGGGGGGCCTACGAGCAGTACTTC.

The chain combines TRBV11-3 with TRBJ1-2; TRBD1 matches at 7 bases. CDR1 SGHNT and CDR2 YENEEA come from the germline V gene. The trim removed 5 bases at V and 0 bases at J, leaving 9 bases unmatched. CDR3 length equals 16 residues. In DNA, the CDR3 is TGTGCCAGCAGCCCAGAGGGCAGGGGGGCTAACTATGGCTACACCTTC. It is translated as CASSPEGRGANYGYTF. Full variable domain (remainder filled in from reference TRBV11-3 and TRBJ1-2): EAGVVQSPRYKIIEKKQPVAFWCNPISGHNTLYWYLQNLGQGPELLIRYENEEAVDDSQLPKDRFSAERLKGVDSTLKIQPAELGDSAVYLCASSPEGRGANYGYTFGSGTRLTVV.

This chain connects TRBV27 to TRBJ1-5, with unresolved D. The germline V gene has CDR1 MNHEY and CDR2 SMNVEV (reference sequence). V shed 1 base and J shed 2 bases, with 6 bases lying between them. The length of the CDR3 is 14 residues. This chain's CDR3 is CASSLLSGNQPQHF. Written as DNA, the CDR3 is TGTGCCAGCAGTTTATTATCAGGCAATCAGCCCCAGCATTTT.

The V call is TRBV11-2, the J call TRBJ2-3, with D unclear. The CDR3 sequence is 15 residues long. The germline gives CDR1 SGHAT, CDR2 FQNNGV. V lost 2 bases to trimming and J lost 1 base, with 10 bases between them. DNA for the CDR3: TGTGCCAGCAGCTTAAAATTTACGGGCACAGATACGCAGTATTTT. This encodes CASSLKFTGTDTQYF.

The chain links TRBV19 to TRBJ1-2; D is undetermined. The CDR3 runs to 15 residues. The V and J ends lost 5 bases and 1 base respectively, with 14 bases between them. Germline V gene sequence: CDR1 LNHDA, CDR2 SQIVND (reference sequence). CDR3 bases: TGTGCCAGTAGTGTCGACCTGTATAGTAACTATGGCTACACCTTC. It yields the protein CASSVDLYSNYGYTF.

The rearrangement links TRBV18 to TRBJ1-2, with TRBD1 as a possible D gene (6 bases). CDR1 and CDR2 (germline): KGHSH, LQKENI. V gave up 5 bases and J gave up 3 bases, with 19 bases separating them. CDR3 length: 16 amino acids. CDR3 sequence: CASSTGTTGPYYGYTF. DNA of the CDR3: TGTGCCAGCTCAACCGGGACAACTGGGCCATACTATGGCTACACCTTC.

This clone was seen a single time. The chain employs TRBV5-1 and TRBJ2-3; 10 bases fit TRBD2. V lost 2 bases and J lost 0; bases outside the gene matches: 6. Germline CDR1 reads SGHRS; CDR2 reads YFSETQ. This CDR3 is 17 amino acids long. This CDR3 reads CASSLIAGGLSTDTQYF. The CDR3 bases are TGCGCCAGCAGCTTAATAGCGGGAGGTCTAAGCACAGATACGCAGTATTTT.